The following is a T cell receptor beta chain sequence with its context. Its specificity is unknown. Trimming took 9 bases from V and 4 from J; bases not matched to a gene: 11. Germline V CDR1 and CDR2: LNHDA, SQIVND (reference sequence). The CDR3 runs 14 residues. Primers included in the PCR were 60 Vbeta and 13 Jbeta primers. Method: immunoSEQ multiplex PCR; TCRdb's copy keeps in-frame clones and lacks some. The sample carries under 250,000 clones, approximately 83% recorded once. The data derive from a study of cytomegalovirus exposure and HLA in healthy donors. Study-level points and caveats: In an earlier analysis, productive rearrangement rates for most beta V segments clustered near 87% or 30%.

The source material was PBMCs. This receptor was identified in a woman aged 50 to 65 in good health and CMV-seropositive. The V and J genes are TRBV19 and TRBJ1-1, with 7 positions matching TRBD1. The CDR3 here is CASAPTGVGTEAFF. Here the CDR3 DNA reads TGTGCCAGCGCTCCAACAGGGGTCGGCACTGAAGCTTTCTTT.